This T cell receptor (beta chain) was documented in a study of PD-L1 blockade in urothelial cancer. Clones were sequenced by immunoSEQ multiplex PCR, and TCRdb holds only the in-frame ones, with some missing. The data hold 45,000 to 55,000 clones, with 75% to 90% observed a single time. The V gene lost 4 bases and the J gene lost 4 bases, with 11 bases spanning the gap. Germline CDR1 reads MNHNY; CDR2 reads SVGAGI (reference sequence). This CDR3 region has 14 residues. Time point denoted: pretreatment peripheral blood. This clonotype was sampled from a man aged 50 or older with urothelial cancer. V and J are TRBV6-6 and TRBJ2-1; D is perhaps TRBD2 (6 bases). Here the sequenced sample was PBMCs, taken around atezolizumab (anti-PD-L1) treatment. In nucleotides, the CDR3 is TGTGCCAGCAGTTCGGGACTGGGGTACAATGAGCAGTTCTTC. Protein: CASSSGLGYNEQFF.